A selection of T cell receptor beta chains follows, all from one sample in a study of blood T cells in healthy people across ages. A single record per CDR3 protein comes from TCRdb applying MiXCR to the 5' RACE reads. The sample shows under 1,000,000 distinct CDR3 sequences, around 34% of them seen only once. Sequencing used blood. These receptors were collected from a man younger than 35 in good health. Both conserved end residues are part of each CDR3. The D gene is left open where the match is weak. Expanded clones get a size class; other rows say once, few or many, or leave the size out.

V	J	length	size	D	DNA	CDR3
TRBV30	TRBJ1-2	12	.	.	TGTGCCGGAGGACACAAGACCTATGGCTACACCTTC	CAGGHKTYGYTF
TRBV6-5	TRBJ2-7	15	.	TRBD2	TGTGCCAGCAGTCGCCACGGGACTAGCGGGCAAGAGCAGTACTTC	CASSRHGTSGQEQYF
TRBV12-3/TRBV12-4	TRBJ2-5	12	many	.	TGTGCCAGCAGTCCGGACCCGGGGACCCAGTACTTC	CASSPDPGTQYF
TRBV7-9	TRBJ2-3	16	.	.	TGTGCCAGCAGCCGCCCTACAGGGAGGAGCACAGATACCCAGTATTTT	CASSRPTGRSTDTQYF
TRBV7-8	TRBJ1-2	16	.	.	TGTGCCAGCAGCTCCGGTCTGACCGGATCCAACTATGGCTACACCTTC	CASSSGLTGSNYGYTF
TRBV4-3	TRBJ2-5	18	many	.	TGCGCCAGCAGCCAAGATGGGGACTTGACAGGTCCCCAAGAGACCCAGTACTTC	CASSQDGDLTGPQETQYF
TRBV27	TRBJ2-1	13	few	.	TGTGCCAGCAGCTCCCGGCGGCACAATGAGCAGTTCTTC	CASSSRRHNEQFF
TRBV27	TRBJ2-2	16	.	.	TGTGCCAGCAGTTTACCGGGACACCCGAACACCGGGGAGCTGTTTTTT	CASSLPGHPNTGELFF
TRBV6-2/TRBV6-3	TRBJ1-2	16	.	.	TGTGCCAGCAGTTACTCCCTTACAGAGTTAACCTATGGCTACACCTTC	CASSYSLTELTYGYTF
TRBV5-1	TRBJ2-5	14	.	.	TGCGCCAGCAGCGTGGGGGGATTGGGAGAGACCCAGTACTTC	CASSVGGLGETQYF